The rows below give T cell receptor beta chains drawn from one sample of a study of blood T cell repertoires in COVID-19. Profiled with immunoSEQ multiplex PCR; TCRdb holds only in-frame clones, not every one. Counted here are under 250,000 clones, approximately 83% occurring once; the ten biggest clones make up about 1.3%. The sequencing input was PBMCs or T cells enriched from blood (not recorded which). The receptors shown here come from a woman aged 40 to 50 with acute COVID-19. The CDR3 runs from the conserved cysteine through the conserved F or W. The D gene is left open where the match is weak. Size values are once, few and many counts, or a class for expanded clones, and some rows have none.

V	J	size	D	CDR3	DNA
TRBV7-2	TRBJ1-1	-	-	CASSLAPSAGTEAFF	TGTGCCAGCAGCTTAGCGCCTTCAGCGGGCACTGAAGCTTTCTTT
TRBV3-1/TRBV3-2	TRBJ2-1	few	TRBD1	CASSRDRGYNEQFF	TGTGCCAGCAGCCGTGACAGGGGGTACAATGAGCAGTTCTTC
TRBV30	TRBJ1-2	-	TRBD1	CARHDDREDTF	TGTGCCCGCCATGATGACAGGGAGGACACCTTC
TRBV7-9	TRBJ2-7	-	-	CASSLRGYYEQYF	TGTGCCAGCAGCTTACGGGGGTACTACGAGCAGTACTTC
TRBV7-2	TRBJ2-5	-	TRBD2	CASSLTSGGGETQYF	TGTGCCAGCAGCCTCACTAGCGGGGGTGGGGAGACCCAGTACTTC
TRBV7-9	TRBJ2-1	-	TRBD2	CASSLGGGYNEQFF	TGTGCCAGCAGCTTAGGCGGGGGGTACAATGAGCAGTTCTTC
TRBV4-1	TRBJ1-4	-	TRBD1	CASSQDTGGEKLFF	TGCGCCAGCAGCCAAGACACAGGGGGTGAAAAACTGTTTTTT
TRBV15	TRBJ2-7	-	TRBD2	CATSPGLAGSEQYF	TGTGCCACCAGCCCGGGACTAGCGGGGAGCGAGCAGTACTTC
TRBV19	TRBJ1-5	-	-	CASSLTGPRGNQPQHF	TGTGCCAGTAGTCTGACAGGCCCCAGGGGCAATCAGCCCCAGCATTTT
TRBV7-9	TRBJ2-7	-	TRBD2	CASSLSAGYDEQYF	TGTGCCAGCAGCTTATCAGCGGGGTACGACGAGCAGTACTTC
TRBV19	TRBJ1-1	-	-	CASSIAFDTEAFF	TGTGCCAGTAGTATAGCTTTTGACACTGAAGCTTTCTTT
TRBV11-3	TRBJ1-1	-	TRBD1	CASSPGGNTEAFF	TGTGCCAGCAGCCCAGGGGGTAACACTGAAGCTTTCTTT
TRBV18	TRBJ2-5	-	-	CASSFRVPLQETQYF	TGTGCCAGCTCGTTCAGGGTCCCCCTCCAGGAGACCCAGTACTTC
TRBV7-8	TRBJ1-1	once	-	CASSLAGNTEAFF	TGTGCCAGCAGTCTAGCCGGGAACACTGAAGCTTTCTTT
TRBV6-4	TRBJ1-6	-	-	CAEAWGSYNSPLHF	TGTGCGGAGGCCTGGGGCTCCTATAATTCACCCCTCCACTTT
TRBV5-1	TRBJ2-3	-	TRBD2	CASSPGTSGPSTDTQYF	TGCGCCAGCAGCCCCGGGACTAGCGGCCCTAGCACAGATACGCAGTATTTT
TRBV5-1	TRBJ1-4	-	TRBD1	CASTKDRGGEKLFF	TGCGCCAGCACTAAGGACAGGGGTGGAGAAAAACTGTTTTTT
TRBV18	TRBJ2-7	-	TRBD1	CASQRDSSSYEQYF	TGTGCCAGCCAAAGGGACAGCAGCTCCTACGAGCAGTACTTC
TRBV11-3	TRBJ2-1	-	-	CASSLGGAGEQFF	TGTGCCAGCAGCTTAGGTGGGGCGGGGGAGCAGTTCTTC
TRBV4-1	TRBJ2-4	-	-	CASSQAGGFGKNIQYF	TGCGCCAGCAGCCAAGCTGGAGGATTCGGCAAAAACATTCAGTACTTC
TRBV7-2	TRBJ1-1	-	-	CASSLQVNTEAFF	TGTGCCAGCAGTCTACAGGTTAACACTGAAGCTTTCTTT
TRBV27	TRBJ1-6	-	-	CASTSTRNSPLHF	TGTGCCAGCACCAGCACGAGGAATTCACCCCTCCACTTT
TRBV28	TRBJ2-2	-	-	CASSSQGLGTGELFF	TGTGCCAGCAGTTCACAGGGCCTGGGAACCGGGGAGCTGTTTTTT
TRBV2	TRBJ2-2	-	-	CAGARDPGPGELFF	TGTGCCGGTGCGCGGGATCCTGGTCCCGGGGAGCTGTTTTTT
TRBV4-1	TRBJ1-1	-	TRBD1	CASSRTGGDRTEAFF	TGCGCCAGCAGCCGAACAGGGGGAGACAGGACTGAAGCTTTCTTT
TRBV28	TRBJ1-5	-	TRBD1	CASSPVDRGPRQPQHF	TGTGCCAGCAGTCCCGTCGACAGGGGGCCTAGGCAGCCCCAGCATTTT
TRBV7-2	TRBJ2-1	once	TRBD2	CASSRTSGKYNEQFF	TGTGCCAGCAGCCGGACTAGCGGGAAGTACAATGAGCAGTTCTTC
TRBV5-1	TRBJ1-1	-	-	CASSLGYRDTEAFF	TGCGCCAGCAGCTTGGGTTACAGGGACACTGAAGCTTTCTTT
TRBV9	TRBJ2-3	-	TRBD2	CASSVGTGGPGDTQYF	TGTGCCAGCAGCGTAGGAACGGGAGGTCCAGGGGATACGCAGTATTTT
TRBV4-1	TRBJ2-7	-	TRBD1	CASSTMTGSYEQYF	TGCGCCAGCAGCACGATGACAGGGTCCTACGAGCAGTACTTC
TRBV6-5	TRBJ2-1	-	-	CASGGPQQFF	TGTGCCAGCGGAGGGCCCCAGCAGTTCTTC
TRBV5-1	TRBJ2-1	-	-	CASSLAGPGYEQFF	TGCGCCAGCAGCTTGGCCGGCCCGGGATATGAGCAGTTCTTC
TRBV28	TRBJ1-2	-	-	CAGNRANYGYTF	TGTGCCGGAAACAGGGCAAACTATGGCTACACCTTC
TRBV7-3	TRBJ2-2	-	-	CASSRTGPGELFF	TGTGCCAGCAGCCGAACAGGGCCCGGGGAGCTGTTTTTT
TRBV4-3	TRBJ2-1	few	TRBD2	CASSETSGGPSSYNEQFF	TGCGCCAGCAGCGAAACTAGCGGGGGACCGAGCTCCTACAATGAGCAGTTCTTC
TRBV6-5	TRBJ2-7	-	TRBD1	CASSYAGQGGPEQYF	TGTGCCAGCAGTTACGCCGGACAGGGCGGTCCCGAGCAGTACTTC
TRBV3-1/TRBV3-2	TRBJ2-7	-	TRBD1	CASSPRDRSYEQYF	TGTGCCAGCAGCCCCCGGGACAGGTCCTACGAGCAGTACTTC
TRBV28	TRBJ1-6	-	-	CATMGLKGPSPLHF	TGTGCCACCATGGGTCTCAAGGGGCCCTCACCCCTCCACTTT
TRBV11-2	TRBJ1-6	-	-	CASSLNRVDSPLHF	TGTGCCAGCAGCTTAAACAGGGTGGATTCACCCCTCCACTTT
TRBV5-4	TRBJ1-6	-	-	CASSRDSHNSPLHF	TGTGCCAGCAGCCGAGACAGCCACAATTCACCCCTCCACTTT
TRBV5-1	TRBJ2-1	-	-	CASSLAPRGNNEQFF	TGCGCCAGCAGCTTGGCCCCCAGGGGTAACAATGAGCAGTTCTTC
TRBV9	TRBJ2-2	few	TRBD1	CASSFGQANTGELFF	TGTGCCAGCAGCTTCGGACAGGCGAACACCGGGGAGCTGTTTTTT
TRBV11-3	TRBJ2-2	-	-	CASSPRDGGELFF	TGTGCCAGCAGCCCGAGGGATGGTGGGGAGCTGTTTTTT
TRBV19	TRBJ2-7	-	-	CASSTSGSYEQYF	TGTGCCAGTAGTACGTCCGGGTCCTACGAGCAGTACTTC
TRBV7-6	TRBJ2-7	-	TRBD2	CASSLASGGSYEQYF	TGTGCCAGCAGCTTAGCGTCAGGCGGGAGTTACGAGCAGTACTTC
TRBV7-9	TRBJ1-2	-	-	CASSLDPGHGYTF	TGTGCCAGCAGCTTAGACCCGGGTCATGGCTACACCTTC
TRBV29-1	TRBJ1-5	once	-	CSVLSGGNQPQHF	TGCAGCGTTTTGTCGGGTGGCAATCAGCCCCAGCATTTT
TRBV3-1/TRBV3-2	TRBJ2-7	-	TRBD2	CASSPRAAGAYEQYF	TGTGCCAGCAGCCCCCGGGCAGCGGGAGCTTACGAGCAGTACTTC